Following are 2 T cell receptor beta chains from one sample sequenced in a study of T cell responses to AZD1222 COVID-19 vaccine. Data came from immunoSEQ multiplex PCR; TCRdb stores just in-frame clones and leaves some out. The sample shows about 93,000 clones, roughly nine tenths of them seen only once. The source material was peripheral blood, sampled 28 days after the second AZD1222 dose. These receptors were obtained from an adult who received the AZD1222 COVID-19 vaccine.

V usage is TRBV5-8 and J usage is TRBJ2-7; 9 positions agree with TRBD1. This CDR3 has 16 residues. The trim removed 2 bases at V and 4 bases at J, leaving 10 bases unmatched. Germline loops: CDR1 SGHTS, CDR2 YDEGEE. CDR3 coding DNA: TGTGCCAGCAGCTTATATCCGGGACAGGGACCGTACGAGCAGTACTTC. Protein product: CASSLYPGQGPYEQYF.

The V and J genes are TRBV11-2 and TRBJ2-7; maybe TRBD2 (5 bases). Germline assignment: CDR1 SGHAT and CDR2 FQNNGV. The CDR3 is made up of 14 amino acids. The V end lost 0 bases, the J end lost 4 bases, and 10 bases lay between the germline ends. The CDR3 here is CASSLDLRGYEQYF. The CDR3 DNA is TGTGCCAGCAGCTTAGATCTTCGGGGATACGAGCAGTACTTC.